The entry below gives a single T cell receptor (beta chain) sequence along with its context. Its antigen is still unknown. This specimen comes from a study of vaccination effects on CD4 cells after COVID-19. Study-level findings and limits: Late in the post-vaccination period, infection-induced and vaccine-induced clones underwent marked clonal contraction. The study had few convalescent patients and no early post-infection timepoints.

Ahead of sequencing, the ViraFEST assay grew antigen-specific CD4+ T cells using viral peptide pools. The culture ran for 10 days, and then CD4+ T cells were isolated. The vaccine given was either BNT162b2 or mRNA-1273, in two doses. They grew under 2.5 million PBMC in each well, adding about 9.5 IU/ml IL-2 and around 9.6 ug/ml peptides. A half-medium replacement with IL-2 medium was carried out on days 3 and 7. Clones were read by immunoSEQ multiplex PCR, and TCRdb kept only the in-frame ones, dropping some. This table holds around 30,000 clones, around 79% found once. Sequenced material: CD4+ T cells from PBMCs cultured with HCoV-NL63 spike peptides, taken after COVID-19 vaccination. This clonotype originated in a human donor who received a COVID-19 vaccine.

The CDR3 nucleotides are TGTGCCAGCAAACCGGGACAGGGATACAATGAGCAGTTCTTC. Its translation is CASKPGQGYNEQFF. The gene calls are TRBV27 and TRBJ2-1; 9 bases line up with TRBD1. The CDR3 runs 14 residues. Germline lookup yields CDR1 MNHEY and CDR2 SMNVEV (reference sequence). After removal of 7 bases from V and 4 bases from J, the junction contained 5 bases not matched to a gene.